These T cell receptor beta chains were read from a single sample in a study of T cells in Graves' hyperthyroidism and ophthalmopathy. In TCRdb, the multiplex PCR reads were re-called with MiXCR into one record per CDR3 protein. This sample has hundreds of thousands of distinct CDR3 sequences, with 16% found just once. What was sequenced was blood. The receptor source for this set is a woman aged 25 to 39 with Graves' hyperthyroidism. CDR3s include the opening cysteine and the closing phenylalanine or tryptophan. A D gene is named only where the DNA matches it firmly. Where a row states a size, it is once, few, many or the class of an expanded clone; other rows omit it.

few TRBJ1-5 TRBV30 - CAWSKGEAPGQPQHF TGTGCCTGGAGTAAGGGAGAGGCCCCGGGTCAGCCCCAGCATTTT
many TRBJ2-1 TRBV28 TRBD1 CASSSLDRAGNEQFF TGTGCCAGCAGTTCCTTGGACAGGGCGGGAAATGAGCAGTTCTTC
many TRBJ2-3 TRBV20-1 TRBD2 CSARVGGSSTDTQYF TGCAGTGCTAGAGTGGGCGGGAGTAGTACAGATACGCAGTATTTT
many TRBJ2-1 TRBV28 - CASSLVGVIYNEQFF TGTGCCAGCAGTTTAGTGGGGGTGATCTACAATGAGCAGTTCTTC
- TRBJ2-3 TRBV6-1 TRBD2 CASTSRTSGFTDTQYF TGTGCCAGCACCTCCAGGACTAGCGGGTTCACAGATACGCAGTATTTT
- TRBJ1-1 TRBV14 TRBD1 CASSGQGRGTEAFF TGTGCCAGCAGCGGACAGGGGAGAGGCACTGAAGCTTTCTTT
few TRBJ1-3 TRBV24-1 - CATAPFGGAAGNTIYF TGTGCCACCGCCCCGTTCGGGGGGGCAGCTGGAAACACCATATATTTT
- TRBJ1-2 TRBV19 - CASSNMPGNYGYTF TGTGCCAGTAGTAACATGCCGGGAAACTATGGCTACACCTTC
many TRBJ1-4 TRBV18 TRBD1 CASSPRDSEKLFF TGTGCCAGCTCACCGCGGGACAGCGAAAAACTGTTTTTT
many TRBJ2-7 TRBV13 - CASSPGDYEQYF TGTGCCAGCAGCCCAGGGGATTACGAGCAGTACTTC
- TRBJ2-1 TRBV5-6 TRBD1 CASLTGGVNEQFF TGTGCCAGCCTGACAGGGGGAGTGAATGAGCAGTTCTTC